This T cell receptor (beta chain) was documented in a study of Graves' ophthalmopathy and Graves' hyperthyroidism. Study results and caveats: Most expanded clonotypes from thyroid (those above 0.001 frequency) were also found in blood.

Germline CDR1 reads SGHVS; CDR2 reads FNYEAQ. Trimming took 5 bases from V and 3 from J; bases not matched to a gene: 5. This CDR3 spans 14 amino acids. To note about this clonotype: The antigen remains undetermined.

RNA transcripts yielded amplified TCR beta CDR3 regions. Amplification began with first-round RT-PCR using HTBI primers, then second-round multiplex PCR was performed. MiXCR, run by TCRdb on the multiplex PCR reads, gives a single entry per CDR3 protein. The sample holds 350,000 to 450,000 distinct CDR3 sequences, around 20% seen once. The rearrangement uses TRBV7-6 and TRBJ2-7; 9 nucleotides match TRBD2. This TCR was sampled from a woman aged 18-29 years with Graves' ophthalmopathy. Sequenced input: peripheral blood. CDR3 nucleotides: TGTGCCAGCAGCGAGGGACTAGCAGTCTACGAGCAGTACTTC. Its protein is CASSEGLAVYEQYF.